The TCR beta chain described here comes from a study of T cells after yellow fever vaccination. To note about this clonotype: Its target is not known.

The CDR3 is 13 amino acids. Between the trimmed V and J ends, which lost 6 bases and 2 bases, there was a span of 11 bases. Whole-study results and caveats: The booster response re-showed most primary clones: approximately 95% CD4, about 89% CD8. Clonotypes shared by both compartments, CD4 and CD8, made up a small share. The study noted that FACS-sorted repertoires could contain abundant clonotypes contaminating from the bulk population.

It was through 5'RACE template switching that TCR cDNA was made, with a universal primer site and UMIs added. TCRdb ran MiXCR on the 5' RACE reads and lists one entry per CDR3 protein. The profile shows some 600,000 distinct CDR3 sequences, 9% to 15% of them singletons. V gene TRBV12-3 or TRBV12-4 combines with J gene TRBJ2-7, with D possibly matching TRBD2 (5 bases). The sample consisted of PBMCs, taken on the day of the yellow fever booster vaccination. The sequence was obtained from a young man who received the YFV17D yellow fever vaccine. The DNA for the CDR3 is TGTGCCAGCAGGAGAGGGTCCCCCTACGAGCAGTACTTC. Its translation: CASRRGSPYEQYF.